The rows below give T cell receptor beta chains drawn from one sample of a study of T cells after yellow fever vaccination. TCRdb recomputed calls from the 5' RACE reads with MiXCR, one row per CDR3 protein. The table has roughly 350,000 distinct CDR3 sequences, 4.1% seen once. Source: PBMCs, taken 5 days after the yellow fever booster vaccination. The receptors here all came from a man aged 18 to 35 who received the YFV17D yellow fever vaccine. Each CDR3 is given with its conserved first and last residue. Rows may omit the clone size; those that give it use once, few, many or a size class.

v_gene	abundance	j_gene	CDR3aa
TRBV6-1	.	TRBJ2-2	CASSFGWEVTGELFF
TRBV12-3/TRBV12-4	.	TRBJ1-4	CASRPHDWVEKLFF
TRBV20-1	few	TRBJ1-1	CSARTFRGVDTEAFF
TRBV5-1	many	TRBJ2-5	CASSSGGTQETQYF
TRBV7-3	.	TRBJ2-2	CASSLSSGRNTGELFF
TRBV10-3	few	TRBJ1-5	CAISPGQGATQPQHF
TRBV6-6	.	TRBJ1-6	CASSSERGFSPLHF
TRBV28	.	TRBJ1-5	CASSFNPRENQPQHF
TRBV7-3	.	TRBJ2-3	CASRSSGGRTDTQYF
TRBV20-1	.	TRBJ1-2	CSARDLQGEGYGYTF
TRBV7-9	.	TRBJ2-5	CASTRGGREETQYF
TRBV3-1	few	TRBJ1-2	CASSQDAFTGGGGYTF
TRBV4-1	.	TRBJ1-1	CASSQEQGFTEAFF
TRBV12-3/TRBV12-4	.	TRBJ2-1	CTSCSVSGADEQFF
TRBV5-1	many	TRBJ2-5	CASDGDRKETQYF
TRBV6-2/TRBV6-3	few	TRBJ2-2	CASSYPPGLAVGELFF
TRBV15	few	TRBJ2-3	CATSRIGGGTDTQYF
TRBV20-1	.	TRBJ2-7	CSARAGGGYEQYF
TRBV6-6	few	TRBJ1-4	CASSRGQLNEKLFF
TRBV6-5	few	TRBJ2-2	CASSFRAYTGELFF
TRBV10-3	.	TRBJ2-3	CAISESRQHTDTQYF
TRBV10-3	.	TRBJ1-1	CATQQTENTEAFF
TRBV12-5	few	TRBJ2-1	CASGLDWYNEQFF
TRBV5-1	many	TRBJ1-2	CASSLQGRYGYTF
TRBV12-3/TRBV12-4	.	TRBJ2-3	CASSFRSTRRGPDTQYF
TRBV6-5	many	TRBJ1-1	CASSYRGGIGTEAFF
TRBV7-9	.	TRBJ2-3	CASSFVGRTQYF
TRBV10-3	few	TRBJ2-5	CAISLLAGVYETQYF
TRBV12-3/TRBV12-4	many	TRBJ2-5	CASSHTTVENQETQYF
TRBV25-1	few	TRBJ1-2	CASSQYLDSYGYTF
TRBV6-2/TRBV6-3	many	TRBJ2-3	CASSYWSTDTQYF
TRBV5-1	.	TRBJ2-5	CASSLDFRLGQETQYF
TRBV19	.	TRBJ2-5	CASSTTSGGETQYF
TRBV4-2	.	TRBJ1-3	CASSQDITPSGTIYF
TRBV4-1	many	TRBJ2-7	CASSQQGGDYEQYF
TRBV10-3	.	TRBJ2-2	CAIRKDGTNTGELFF
TRBV5-1	few	TRBJ2-5	CASSSAFSGGDQETQYF
TRBV5-1	many	TRBJ1-3	CASSLQGQDTIYF
TRBV6-1	.	TRBJ1-1	CASRGPTTMNTEAFF
TRBV7-2	.	TRBJ1-2	CASSSTTANYGYTF
TRBV7-2	few	TRBJ2-5	CASGKETQYF
TRBV4-3	.	TRBJ2-5	CASSPEGLKETQYF
TRBV30	many	TRBJ1-5	CAWSVQGTRNQPQHF
TRBV7-3	few	TRBJ2-3	CASSWGASDTQYF
TRBV14	many	TRBJ2-3	CASSQAFGGADTQYF
TRBV10-3	.	TRBJ2-5	CAISSGGRETQYF
TRBV18	many	TRBJ1-6	CASSPGTGDNSPLHF
TRBV4-3	few	TRBJ2-3	CASSQGILAGGPDTQYF
TRBV5-1	many	TRBJ2-1	CASSFGGYNEQFF
TRBV10-3	many	TRBJ1-4	CAISEFGGTNEKLFF
TRBV18	.	TRBJ1-1	CASSPGTGINREAFF